The sequence of this T cell receptor (beta chain) was determined in a study of blood T cell repertoires in COVID-19. Across the whole study: The study drew acute and convalescent COVID-19 samples from the United States, Italy and Spain. PBMCs, B-cell-depleted T cells, or T cells were the source of the cDNA or gDNA that made up the material.

V shed 0 bases, J shed 4 bases, and the junction held 3 bases outside the gene matches. CDR1 and CDR2 (germline): SGHRS, YFSETQ. The CDR3 runs to 14 residues. This clone was counted once. Assay: immunoSEQ multiplex PCR; the TCRdb copy retains only in-frame clones and omits some. Altogether tens of thousands of clones are present, roughly 76% being singletons, with the ten largest covering roughly 4.8%. The rearrangement links TRBV5-1 to TRBJ1-2; 7 bases are a match to TRBD1. Sequenced material: peripheral blood. The TCR was taken from a man older than 75 with COVID-19, enrolled during active disease. The CDR3 is CASSLGSGGYGYTF. CDR3 DNA sequence: TGCGCCAGCAGCTTGGGATCAGGGGGCTATGGCTACACCTTC.